One and the same sample provided the 11 T cell receptor beta chains below, sequenced in a study of T cell repertoires in cytomegalovirus infection. TCRdb re-analysed the reads in MiXCR, keeping a single row per CDR3 protein. The sample gives 650,000 to 850,000 distinct CDR3 sequences, almost 30% of which show up once; around 14% is in the top ten. Their recognized antigens are unknown. The specimen was cultured CD8+ T cells from PBMCs, collected from culture after CMV antigen stimulation. Source of these receptors: a human donor in good health (CMV status not recorded). Some clones in this sample may be carry-over from other donors' samples.

The chain joins TRBV4-2 to TRBJ1-1; D might be TRBD1 (6 bases). Trimming removed 8 bases from V and 5 bases from J, with 21 bases in between. Germline V gives CDR1 LGHNA, CDR2 YNFKEQ. The CDR3 totals 15 residues. CDR3 sequence reads: CASPPSQGLVTEAFF. The CDR3 coding sequence is TGTGCCAGCCCCCCTTCACAGGGTTTGGTGACTGAAGCTTTCTTT.

The table lists this clonotype with many counts. This chain joins TRBV3-1 and TRBJ2-1; TRBD1 is a possible D gene (5 bases). The ends were cut back, 0 bases at V and 2 bases at J, with 8 bases in the middle. This CDR3 comprises 15 residues. Germline V gene data show CDR1 as LGHDT and CDR2 as YNNKEL (reference sequence). CDR3 residues: CASSQDVQAYNEQFF. The DNA of the CDR3 is TGTGCCAGCAGCCAAGATGTACAGGCCTACAATGAGCAGTTCTTC.

The J gene is TRBJ2-1, the V gene TRBV28, with D perhaps TRBD1 (6 bases). V lost 2 bases and J lost 6, with 14 bases in between. The CDR3 runs to 15 residues. The germline CDR1 and CDR2 sequences are MDHEN and SYDVKM. This CDR3 is CASSLKQGLGNEQFF. The CDR3 DNA sequence: TGTGCCAGCAGTTTAAAACAGGGCTTAGGCAATGAGCAGTTCTTC.

This clonotype has at least ten counts. The junction differs from germline at one of its ends, possibly a read error. The chain is built from TRBV7-7 and TRBJ2-2; D not resolved. The CDR3 totals 15 residues. Germline V gives CDR1 SSHAT, CDR2 FNYEAQ (reference sequence). CDR3 nucleotide sequence: TGTGCTAGCAGCTTACGAGACTCGTCCACCGGGGAGCTGTTTTTT. As protein: CASSLRDSSTGELFF.

V gene TRBV25-1 combines with J gene TRBJ2-5; D is undetermined. This CDR3 is built from 13 residues. The V end was cut by 4 bases, the J end by 4 bases, with 10 bases between. In germline, CDR1 is MGHDK, CDR2 SYGVNS. CDR3 in DNA: TGTGCCAGCAGTGGTTTGGGTGGAGAGACCCAGTACTTC. This translates into CASSGLGGETQYF.

The chain joins TRBV14 to TRBJ1-1; 8 nucleotides line up with TRBD1. The CDR3 contains 19 residues. With V trimmed by 1 base and J by 1 base, 14 bases remained unmatched. Germline CDR1 SGHDN, CDR2 FVKESK. CDR3 DNA sequence: TGTGCCAGCAGCCAAGCCACCCTCCCCCGACAGGGGAAGAACACTGAAGCTTTCTTT. It specifies CASSQATLPRQGKNTEAFF.

This clonotype has at least ten counts. The chain couples TRBV6-1 to TRBJ2-2; 8 bases fit TRBD1. This CDR3 region has 16 residues. CDR1 is MNHNS and CDR2 is SASEGT in the germline V gene. Germline trimming cut 3 bases from V and 5 bases from J; bases unmatched to any gene: 8. The CDR3 region has the DNA TGTGCCAGCAGTGAGGACAGGGCGAGATTGACCGGGGAGCTGTTTTTT. Translated: CASSEDRARLTGELFF.

The chain has TRBV5-8 and TRBJ2-1, with TRBD2 identical over 8 bases. The V segment lost 0 bases and the J segment 4 bases; nucleotides outside the gene matches: 6. The germline V gene encodes CDR1 SGHTS and CDR2 YDEGEE. There are 16 residues in the CDR3. The CDR3 DNA reads TGTGCCAGCAGCTTGGAACGGGGGGGAAATTACAATGAGCAGTTCTTC. Its translation: CASSLERGGNYNEQFF.

The chain links TRBV9 to TRBJ2-3; 11 nucleotides match TRBD1. Germline V gives CDR1 SGDLS, CDR2 YYNGEE. The CDR3 totals 17 residues. J gave up 5 bases and V 4 bases, and 12 bases lay outside the gene matches. This CDR3 is CASSNPSDRGPRDTQYF. CDR3 coding DNA: TGTGCCAGCAGCAACCCCTCGGACAGGGGGCCTAGAGATACGCAGTATTTT.

The rearrangement joins TRBV6-1 to TRBJ1-1; D ambiguous. The CDR3 is made up of 10 amino acids. Trimming took 0 bases from V and 11 from J, leaving 4 bases between them. From germline, CDR1 is MNHNS and CDR2 SASEGT. The CDR3 nucleotides are TGTGCCAGCAGTGAAGCCAGTGCTTTCTTT. It translates to CASSEASAFF.

The sample holds many counts of this clonotype. The V call is TRBV7-3, the J call TRBJ2-2; D gene uncertain. Trimming cost V 5 bases and J 6 bases, with 13 bases left between them. The CDR3 loop spans 14 amino acids. The germline V gene encodes CDR1 SGHTA and CDR2 FQGTGA. This CDR3 reads CASSPDGGAGELFF. The CDR3 DNA sequence: TGTGCCAGCAGCCCCGATGGCGGTGCCGGGGAGCTGTTTTTT. The full variable domain, rest sourced from reference TRBV7-3 and TRBJ2-2, is GAGVSQTPSNKVTEKGKYVELRCDPISGHTALYWYRQSLGQGPEFLIYFQGTGAADDSGLPNDRFFAVRPEGSVSTLKIQRTERGDSAVYLCASSPDGGAGELFFGEGSRLTVL.